One sample yielded the 15 T cell receptor beta chains listed below, sequenced in a study of glioma-infiltrating T cells after dendritic cell vaccination. The time point: after dendritic cell vaccination, including at tumor progression/relapse. Profiling relied on immunoSEQ multiplex PCR, and the TCRdb table lists in-frame clones only, not all of them. Among roughly 60,000 clones listed, approximately 89% were seen once. The sequencing used blood, collected after dendritic cell vaccination. The receptors derive from a human donor with glioblastoma.

This clone has more than one count but fewer than ten. The chain carries TRBV9 and TRBJ2-1, with 11 positions matching TRBD1. Trimming removed 2 bases from V and 6 bases from J; junction bases left unmatched: 4. The CDR3 is made up of 15 amino acids. The germline CDR1 and CDR2 sequences are SGDLS and YYNGEE. CDR3 residues: CASSVWGQGGNEQFF. The CDR3 DNA reads TGTGCCAGCAGCGTTTGGGGACAGGGGGGCAATGAGCAGTTCTTC.

This clone was counted between two and nine times. The chain couples TRBV19 to TRBJ2-2, with 12 nucleotides matching TRBD2. The germline V gene has CDR1 LNHDA and CDR2 SQIVND (reference sequence). Germline trimming cut 6 bases from V and 5 bases from J; bases unmatched to any gene: 4. The CDR3 length is 15 residues. CDR3 sequence (DNA): TGTGCCAGTAGGAAGACTAGCGGGAGTACCGGGGAGCTGTTTTTT. This sequence encodes CASRKTSGSTGELFF.

This chain uses TRBV11-3 with TRBJ1-2, with D perhaps TRBD1 (6 bases). The CDR3 contains 15 residues. The germline V gene has CDR1 SGHNT and CDR2 YENEEA. Between the trimmed V and J ends, which lost 10 bases and 8 bases, there was a span of 26 bases. The CDR3, as DNA: TGTGCCACCCAGAGCGCCGCGCGGGGGGCGCGGGGCTACACCTTC. This codes for CATQSAARGARGYTF.

The sample holds one count of this clone. The rearrangement joins TRBV4-2 to TRBJ1-3; D not resolved. Germline V CDR1 and CDR2: LGHNA, YNFKEQ. The V end lost 0 bases, the J end lost 0 bases, and 9 bases lay between the germline ends. The CDR3 has 16 amino acids. The CDR3 reads CASSQDPLPSGNTIYF. The CDR3 region has the DNA TGTGCCAGCAGCCAAGATCCCCTCCCCTCTGGAAACACCATATATTTT.

V gene TRBV25-1 combines with J gene TRBJ1-2, with 8 bases identical to TRBD1. The CDR3 consists of 13 residues. The trim removed 7 bases at V and 8 bases at J, leaving 9 bases unmatched. Germline lookup yields CDR1 MGHDK and CDR2 SYGVNS. In nucleotides, the CDR3 is TGTGCCAGCAACCCCGGACAGGGTCCGGGCTACACCTTC. Translation: CASNPGQGPGYTF.

The rearrangement joins TRBV5-4 to TRBJ2-7; D is perhaps TRBD1 (6 bases). The CDR3 is 15 residues long. Germline CDR1 SGHNT, CDR2 YYREEE (reference sequence). V was shortened by 2 bases and J by 5 bases, with 17 bases between the two germline ends. CDR3 sequence: CASSLDNTGLHEQYF. CDR3 DNA sequence: TGTGCCAGCAGCTTAGATAATACAGGGTTACACGAGCAGTACTTC.

The V gene is TRBV11-2, the J gene TRBJ2-7; TRBD1 matches 7 bases. Germline V lookup: CDR1 SGHAT, CDR2 FQNNGV. The trim removed 4 bases at V and 0 bases at J, leaving 6 bases unmatched. This CDR3 comprises 15 residues. CDR3 DNA: TGTGCCAGCAGCTCCCCGGGACAGAGCTCCTACGAGCAGTACTTC. It specifies CASSSPGQSSYEQYF.

This chain joins TRBV2 and TRBJ1-5; D is unclear. Germline V lookup: CDR1 SNHLY, CDR2 FYNNEI. The CDR3 has 17 amino acids. Trimming removed 5 bases from V and 1 base from J, with 18 bases in between. The CDR3 spells CASSQDASVWSNQPQHF. In DNA form, the CDR3 reads TGTGCCAGCAGTCAAGACGCAAGCGTGTGGAGCAATCAGCCCCAGCATTTT.

This clone was counted between two and nine times. The rearrangement links TRBV4-2 to TRBJ1-6; 10 bases are a match to TRBD1. The junction had 8 bases not matched to a gene; V was cut back by 1 base and J by 14 bases. This CDR3 comprises 15 residues. CDR1 is LGHNA and CDR2 is YNFKEQ in the germline V gene. CDR3 residues: CASSQVGTGAVTLHF. The CDR3 DNA reads TGTGCCAGCAGCCAAGTCGGGACAGGGGCAGTAACCCTCCACTTT.

The chain recombines TRBV27 with TRBJ2-3; maybe TRBD2 (5 bases). Trimming cost V 3 bases and J 4 bases, with 14 bases left between them. The germline CDR1 and CDR2 sequences are MNHEY and SMNVEV (reference sequence). The CDR3 is made up of 15 amino acids. Written as DNA, the CDR3 is TGTGCCAGCAGTTTCGAGGGTTTTGGGGCAGATACGCAGTATTTT. This gives the protein CASSFEGFGADTQYF.

The DNA for the CDR3 is TGTGCCAGCAGCCCCCGCGGGCCAACGGGGGAGACCCAGTACTTC. Amino acids: CASSPRGPTGETQYF. The rearrangement joins TRBV7-2 to TRBJ2-5; D possibly corresponds to TRBD2 (5 bases). Trimming cost V 5 bases and J 5 bases, with 18 bases left between them. CDR1 is SGHTA and CDR2 is FQGNSA in the germline V gene. The CDR3 spans 15 residues.

The chain carries TRBV10-3 and TRBJ1-1; TRBD1 might be the D (5 bases). In germline, CDR1 is ENHRY, CDR2 SYGVKD. Trimming stripped 6 bases from V and 5 bases from J, with 13 bases between. The CDR3 covers 13 residues. Here the CDR3 DNA reads TGTGCCATCAGGAAAGAGACAGTTACTGAAGCTTTCTTT. As protein: CAIRKETVTEAFF.

The chain carries TRBV2 and TRBJ2-2; TRBD1 aligns across 7 bases. Per germline, CDR1 SNHLY and CDR2 FYNNEI. The CDR3 covers 14 residues. Germline trimming cut 7 bases from V and 1 base from J; bases unmatched to any gene: 3. CDR3 loop: CASTGTENTGELFF. The CDR3 bases are TGTGCCAGCACCGGGACAGAGAACACCGGGGAGCTGTTTTTT.

The chain combines TRBV4-2 with TRBJ2-3; 7 bases match TRBD2. The V segment lost 1 base and the J segment 6 bases; nucleotides outside the gene matches: 13. CDR1 LGHNA and CDR2 YNFKEQ come from the germline V gene. The CDR3 length is 17 residues. CDR3 protein: CASSQGASGALGDTQYF. The CDR3 DNA sequence: TGTGCCAGCAGCCAAGGGGCAAGCGGGGCCTTAGGTGATACGCAGTATTTT.

CDR3 bases: TGTGCCAGTAGTATAGCGGGGGGTACCTATGGCTACACCTTC. This codes for CASSIAGGTYGYTF. V gene TRBV19 combines with J gene TRBJ1-2; a possible D gene is TRBD1 (5 bases). This CDR3 is built from 14 residues. V gave up 1 base and J gave up 4 bases, with 10 bases separating them. Germline CDR1 LNHDA, CDR2 SQIVND (reference sequence).